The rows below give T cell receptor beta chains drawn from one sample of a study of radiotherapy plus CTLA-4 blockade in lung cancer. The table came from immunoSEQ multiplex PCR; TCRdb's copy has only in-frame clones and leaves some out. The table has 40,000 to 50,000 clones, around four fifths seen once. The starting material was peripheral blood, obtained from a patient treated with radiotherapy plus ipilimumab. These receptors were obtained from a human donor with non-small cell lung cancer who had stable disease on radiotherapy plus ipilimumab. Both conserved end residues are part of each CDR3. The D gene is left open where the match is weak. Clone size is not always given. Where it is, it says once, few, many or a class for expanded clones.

CDR3 DNA: TGTGCCACCAGCAGAGATTGGGGCAGGGGGCTTTCCTACGAGCAGTACTTC
CDR3 protein: CATSRDWGRGLSYEQYF
J gene: TRBJ2-7
V gene: TRBV15
D gene: TRBD1
clone size: -

CDR3 DNA: TGTGCCAGCAGCGCCGAGCGGGGGACGCAGTATTTT
CDR3 protein: CASSAERGTQYF
J gene: TRBJ2-3
V gene: TRBV9
D gene: TRBD2
clone size: -

CDR3 DNA: TGCAGCGTTGATCAGGGGGAGGGCACAGATACGCAGTATTTT
CDR3 protein: CSVDQGEGTDTQYF
J gene: TRBJ2-3
V gene: TRBV29-1
D gene: -
clone size: -

CDR3 DNA: TGTGCCAGCAGTGAATATAAGCGGGACAATGAGCAGTTCTTC
CDR3 protein: CASSEYKRDNEQFF
J gene: TRBJ2-1
V gene: TRBV25-1
D gene: -
clone size: -

CDR3 DNA: TGTGCCAGCAGTTACTCCGGGAGCGGGAGGAATGAGCAGTTCTTC
CDR3 protein: CASSYSGSGRNEQFF
J gene: TRBJ2-1
V gene: TRBV6-5
D gene: TRBD2
clone size: -

CDR3 DNA: TGTGCCAGCTCACCACCCGAACAGGGGATGATGAACACTGAAGCTTTCTTT
CDR3 protein: CASSPPEQGMMNTEAFF
J gene: TRBJ1-1
V gene: TRBV18
D gene: TRBD1
clone size: -

CDR3 DNA: TGCGCCAGCAGCTACGCGGGAGGGATTATCTACGAGCAGTACTTC
CDR3 protein: CASSYAGGIIYEQYF
J gene: TRBJ2-7
V gene: TRBV5-1
D gene: TRBD2
clone size: -

CDR3 DNA: TGCGCCAGCAGCTTGGAAGCGGCAAGTGGGGTTACAGATACGCAGTATTTT
CDR3 protein: CASSLEAASGVTDTQYF
J gene: TRBJ2-3
V gene: TRBV5-1
D gene: -
clone size: -

CDR3 DNA: TGTGCCAGCAGCTCCCCGGGACTAGCGGGACTGGTGGGGAATGAGCAGTTCTTC
CDR3 protein: CASSSPGLAGLVGNEQFF
J gene: TRBJ2-1
V gene: TRBV7-3
D gene: TRBD2
clone size: -

CDR3 DNA: TGTGCCAGCAGTCCATCCCAGACTAGTACTGAGACCCAGTACTTC
CDR3 protein: CASSPSQTSTETQYF
J gene: TRBJ2-5
V gene: TRBV6-6
D gene: -
clone size: -

CDR3 DNA: TGCGCCAGCAGCCAAGATCGCCAGCGGGAGATGTATTTT
CDR3 protein: CASSQDRQREMYF
J gene: TRBJ2-3
V gene: TRBV4-3
D gene: TRBD2
clone size: -

CDR3 DNA: TGTGCCAGCAGCGAGAGCGCTAACAATGAGCAGTTCTTC
CDR3 protein: CASSESANNEQFF
J gene: TRBJ2-1
V gene: TRBV11-3
D gene: -
clone size: -

CDR3 DNA: TGTGCCAGCAGTTTATCCCTAGCGGGAGATTATACGCAGTATTTT
CDR3 protein: CASSLSLAGDYTQYF
J gene: TRBJ2-3
V gene: TRBV28
D gene: TRBD2
clone size: -

CDR3 DNA: TGTGCCAGCAGCCGGGAGGGACAGGGGGCGCAAAATGAGCAGTTCTTC
CDR3 protein: CASSREGQGAQNEQFF
J gene: TRBJ2-1
V gene: TRBV6-4
D gene: TRBD1
clone size: -

CDR3 DNA: TGTGCCAGCAGCCCGGACAGGGGGCTTTACGAGCAGTACTTC
CDR3 protein: CASSPDRGLYEQYF
J gene: TRBJ2-7
V gene: TRBV27
D gene: TRBD1
clone size: -

CDR3 DNA: TGTGCCAGCAGCCCAGACCGGGACAGGGCTCAGCCCCAGCATTTT
CDR3 protein: CASSPDRDRAQPQHF
J gene: TRBJ1-5
V gene: TRBV5-4
D gene: TRBD1
clone size: -

CDR3 DNA: TGTGCCACCAGCAGAGATGGTCCCAGGGCAGGGGAGCAGTTCTTC
CDR3 protein: CATSRDGPRAGEQFF
J gene: TRBJ2-1
V gene: TRBV15
D gene: -
clone size: -

CDR3 DNA: TGTGCCAGCAGCTCCCTCGGAGGGCAGGGCAATCAGCCCCAGCATTTT
CDR3 protein: CASSSLGGQGNQPQHF
J gene: TRBJ1-5
V gene: TRBV7-8
D gene: -
clone size: -

CDR3 DNA: TGCAGCGCGCAGGGGACCAGGGACGACACTGAAGCTTTCTTT
CDR3 protein: CSAQGTRDDTEAFF
J gene: TRBJ1-1
V gene: TRBV29-1
D gene: -
clone size: -

CDR3 DNA: TGCGCCAGCAGCCGACAGGGGGTAGGGACTGAAGCTTTCTTT
CDR3 protein: CASSRQGVGTEAFF
J gene: TRBJ1-1
V gene: TRBV4-1
D gene: TRBD1
clone size: -

CDR3 DNA: TGTGCCAGCTCACGGGACAGGGATAACTATGGCTACACCTTC
CDR3 protein: CASSRDRDNYGYTF
J gene: TRBJ1-2
V gene: TRBV18
D gene: TRBD1
clone size: once

CDR3 DNA: TGTGCCAGCAGTTTCTATTCAGGGGGCTTGTCCAAAAACATTCAGTACTTC
CDR3 protein: CASSFYSGGLSKNIQYF
J gene: TRBJ2-4
V gene: TRBV28
D gene: TRBD1
clone size: -

CDR3 DNA: TGTGCCAGCAGCCAAGTCCCCCGGAGGGGCAATCAGCCCCAGCATTTT
CDR3 protein: CASSQVPRRGNQPQHF
J gene: TRBJ1-5
V gene: TRBV7-8
D gene: -
clone size: -

CDR3 DNA: TGTGCCAGCAGGCTAGCGGGAGAGGCGCCAGATACGCAGTATTTT
CDR3 protein: CASRLAGEAPDTQYF
J gene: TRBJ2-3
V gene: TRBV2
D gene: TRBD2
clone size: -

CDR3 DNA: TGTGCCAGAAGCTTGGAGCCTAGCGGGAGCCTCTCCTACGAGCAGTACTTC
CDR3 protein: CARSLEPSGSLSYEQYF
J gene: TRBJ2-7
V gene: TRBV5-3
D gene: TRBD2
clone size: -

CDR3 DNA: TGCAGTGCTGATCAGGGGGGCCCCGTCTTT
CDR3 protein: CSADQGGPVF
J gene: TRBJ1-1
V gene: TRBV20-1
D gene: TRBD1
clone size: -

CDR3 DNA: TGTGCCAGCAGCTTGGACAGGAGCAATCAGCCCCAGCATTTT
CDR3 protein: CASSLDRSNQPQHF
J gene: TRBJ1-5
V gene: TRBV7-2
D gene: TRBD1
clone size: -

CDR3 DNA: TGCGCCAGCAGCTTGAGACAGGTCACAGATACGCAGTATTTT
CDR3 protein: CASSLRQVTDTQYF
J gene: TRBJ2-3
V gene: TRBV5-1
D gene: -
clone size: few

CDR3 DNA: TGTGCCAGCAGTCCTGGACTAGCCGCGCAGTACTTC
CDR3 protein: CASSPGLAAQYF
J gene: TRBJ2-7
V gene: TRBV2
D gene: TRBD2
clone size: -

CDR3 DNA: TGTGCCAGTAGTACCGCCCGAGGGACAGATGAAAAACTGTTTTTT
CDR3 protein: CASSTARGTDEKLFF
J gene: TRBJ1-4
V gene: TRBV19
D gene: TRBD1
clone size: -

CDR3 DNA: TGTGCCAGCAGCTGGGCGGGACAGCCAGCCCAGCATTTT
CDR3 protein: CASSWAGQPAQHF
J gene: TRBJ1-5
V gene: TRBV7-8
D gene: TRBD1
clone size: -

CDR3 DNA: TGTGCCAGTAGTATAGCCAGGGTAGTGCGGTACGAGCAGTACTTC
CDR3 protein: CASSIARVVRYEQYF
J gene: TRBJ2-7
V gene: TRBV19
D gene: -
clone size: -

CDR3 DNA: TGTGCCAGCAGCTTTTCGCAATCCGGGACTAGCGGGAAGATCTACGAGCAGTACTTC
CDR3 protein: CASSFSQSGTSGKIYEQYF
J gene: TRBJ2-7
V gene: TRBV7-2
D gene: TRBD2
clone size: -

CDR3 DNA: TGTGCCAGCAGTTGGGGGCCTAACAATGAGCAGTTCTTC
CDR3 protein: CASSWGPNNEQFF
J gene: TRBJ2-1
V gene: TRBV28
D gene: -
clone size: -

CDR3 DNA: TGTGCCAGCAGTTACTCCAGCGGGAGTATTGCCAATGAGCAGTTCTTC
CDR3 protein: CASSYSSGSIANEQFF
J gene: TRBJ2-1
V gene: TRBV6-6
D gene: TRBD2
clone size: few

CDR3 DNA: TGTGCCAGCAGCTTGGGTCGGACAGGGAAGAGCGAGCAGTACTTC
CDR3 protein: CASSLGRTGKSEQYF
J gene: TRBJ2-7
V gene: TRBV5-6
D gene: TRBD1
clone size: few

CDR3 DNA: TGTGCCATCATGACTAGCGGGAGTTACGAGCAGTACTTC
CDR3 protein: CAIMTSGSYEQYF
J gene: TRBJ2-7
V gene: TRBV28
D gene: TRBD2
clone size: -

CDR3 DNA: TGTGCCAGCAGTTTAGACTTCGCCGGGGAGCTGTTTTTT
CDR3 protein: CASSLDFAGELFF
J gene: TRBJ2-2
V gene: TRBV2
D gene: -
clone size: -

CDR3 DNA: TGTGCCAGCAGTGAAGGTCTAGCGGAACACAATGAGCAGTTCTTC
CDR3 protein: CASSEGLAEHNEQFF
J gene: TRBJ2-1
V gene: TRBV6-1
D gene: TRBD2
clone size: -

CDR3 DNA: TGTGCCAGCAGTTCAGACAGGGCCGGGGAGCTGTTTTTT
CDR3 protein: CASSSDRAGELFF
J gene: TRBJ2-2
V gene: TRBV7-6
D gene: TRBD1
clone size: -

CDR3 DNA: TGCGCCAGCAGCTTGGTTAGCGGGAAGAACACCGGGGAGCTGTTTTTT
CDR3 protein: CASSLVSGKNTGELFF
J gene: TRBJ2-2
V gene: TRBV5-1
D gene: TRBD2
clone size: -

CDR3 DNA: TGTGCCAGCAGTGACCGGACACTCTTCCCGAGGGATACGCAGTATTTT
CDR3 protein: CASSDRTLFPRDTQYF
J gene: TRBJ2-3
V gene: TRBV25-1
D gene: -
clone size: -

CDR3 DNA: TGTGCCAGCTACGGGGAAGCCATTTGCTACGAGCAGTACTTC
CDR3 protein: CASYGEAICYEQYF
J gene: TRBJ2-7
V gene: TRBV18
D gene: -
clone size: -

CDR3 DNA: TGTGCCAGCAGCTTATTAGGCGGATCCTACGAGCAGTACTTC
CDR3 protein: CASSLLGGSYEQYF
J gene: TRBJ2-7
V gene: TRBV7-8
D gene: -
clone size: -

CDR3 DNA: TGTGCCAGCCGACAGGGTGAAGAGCAGTTCTTC
CDR3 protein: CASRQGEEQFF
J gene: TRBJ2-1
V gene: TRBV11-2
D gene: TRBD1
clone size: -